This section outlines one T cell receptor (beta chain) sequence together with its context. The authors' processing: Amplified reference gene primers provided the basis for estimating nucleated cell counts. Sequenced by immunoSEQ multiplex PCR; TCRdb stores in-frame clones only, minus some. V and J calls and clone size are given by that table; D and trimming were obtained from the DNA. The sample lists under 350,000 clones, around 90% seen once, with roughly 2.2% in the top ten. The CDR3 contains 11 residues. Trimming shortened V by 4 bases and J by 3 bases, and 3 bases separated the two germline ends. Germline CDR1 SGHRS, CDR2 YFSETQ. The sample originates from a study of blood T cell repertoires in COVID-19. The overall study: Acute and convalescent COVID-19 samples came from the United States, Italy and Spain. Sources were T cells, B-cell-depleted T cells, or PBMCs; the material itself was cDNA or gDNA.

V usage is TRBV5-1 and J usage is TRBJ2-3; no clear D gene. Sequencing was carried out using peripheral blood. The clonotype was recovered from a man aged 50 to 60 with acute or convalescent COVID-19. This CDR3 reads CASSETDTQYF. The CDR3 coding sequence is TGCGCCAGCAGCGAGACAGATACGCAGTATTTT.